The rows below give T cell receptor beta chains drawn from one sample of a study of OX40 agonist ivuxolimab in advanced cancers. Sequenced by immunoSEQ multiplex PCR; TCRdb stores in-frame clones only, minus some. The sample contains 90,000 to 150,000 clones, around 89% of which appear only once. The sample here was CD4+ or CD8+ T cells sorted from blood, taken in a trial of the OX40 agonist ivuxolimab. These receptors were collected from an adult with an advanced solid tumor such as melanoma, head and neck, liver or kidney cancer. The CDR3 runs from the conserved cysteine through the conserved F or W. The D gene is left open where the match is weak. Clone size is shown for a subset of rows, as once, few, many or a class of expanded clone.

TGTGCCAGCAGGCGAGGAGCCGACAGGGAATATACGCAGTATTTT	CASRRGADREYTQYF	once	TRBD1	TRBV11-1	TRBJ2-3
TGTGCCAGCAGCCCAGCGGGACTACCATCCTACGAGCAGTACTTC	CASSPAGLPSYEQYF	once	TRBD2	TRBV28	TRBJ2-7
TGTGCCATCAAGGGGTTTAGCGGGGAGGGCGAGCAGTACTTC	CAIKGFSGEGEQYF	NA	TRBD2	TRBV10-3	TRBJ2-7
TGTGCCAGCAGCTTTTCAGGGTACAATGAGCAGTTCTTC	CASSFSGYNEQFF	once	NA	TRBV11-2	TRBJ2-1
TGCGCCAGCAGCCCAGCGTCCCCGGGACAAGGGGGGCAGTTCTTC	CASSPASPGQGGQFF	once	NA	TRBV5-1	TRBJ2-1
TGTGCCAGCAGCCCCTCGGCAGGGAGCAACTATGGCTACACCTTC	CASSPSAGSNYGYTF	NA	NA	TRBV5-4	TRBJ1-2
TGTGCCAGCAGGCGGGAGGATGGAAACACCATATATTTT	CASRREDGNTIYF	once	NA	TRBV27	TRBJ1-3
TGTGCCAGCAGTTTTACAGGGGGCAGAACTGAAGCTTTCTTT	CASSFTGGRTEAFF	NA	TRBD1	TRBV28	TRBJ1-1
TGTGCCTGGAGCGGAGAGGGACAGATCTCCTACAATGAGCAGTTCTTC	CAWSGEGQISYNEQFF	NA	TRBD1	TRBV30	TRBJ2-1
TGCGCCAGCAGCCCCGACAGGGGGTACTATGGCTACACCTTC	CASSPDRGYYGYTF	NA	TRBD1	TRBV4-3	TRBJ1-2
TGCGCCAGCAGCCAAGCTGCGGGGGACAATCAGCCCCAGCATTTT	CASSQAAGDNQPQHF	few	NA	TRBV4-3	TRBJ1-5
TGTGCCAGCAGTTACGGGGGGCGCAGTAAAGATACGCAGTATTTT	CASSYGGRSKDTQYF	once	NA	TRBV6-6	TRBJ2-3
TGTGCCAGCAGTGGAACTAGCGGGGGGGACAATGAGCAGTTCTTC	CASSGTSGGDNEQFF	NA	TRBD2	TRBV28	TRBJ2-1
TGTGCCACGGAACAGGGGAACACTGAAGCTTTCTTT	CATEQGNTEAFF	NA	NA	TRBV18	TRBJ1-1
TGTGCCAGCAGTAATAGTGGGCCTAGGCCAGATACGCAGTATTTT	CASSNSGPRPDTQYF	NA	NA	TRBV6-5	TRBJ2-3
TGTGCCAGCAGCTTAGGAAGGGGGCCCAGCACAGATACGCAGTATTTT	CASSLGRGPSTDTQYF	NA	TRBD1	TRBV7-2	TRBJ2-3
TGTGCCAGCAGCCAAGAAACAGCCCGGGGGAAGCTGTTTTTT	CASSQETARGKLFF	NA	NA	TRBV14	TRBJ2-2
TGTGCCAGCAGCCTTTCGGCCCTTGAGCAGTTCTTC	CASSLSALEQFF	NA	NA	TRBV14	TRBJ2-1
TGTGCCAGCAGCACCCAGGAGATTGGGGAGCTGTTTTTT	CASSTQEIGELFF	NA	NA	TRBV11-2	TRBJ2-2
TGTGCCAGCAGCGTAGGTCTAGCGGGCTACAATGAGCAGTTCTTC	CASSVGLAGYNEQFF	NA	TRBD2	TRBV9	TRBJ2-1
TGTGCCAGTAGTCCGCGGGACAGGGTGAACGAGCAGTACTTC	CASSPRDRVNEQYF	few	TRBD1	TRBV19	TRBJ2-7
TGTGCCAGCAGTGAGCAGGCCTATGGCTACACCTTC	CASSEQAYGYTF	NA	NA	TRBV2	TRBJ1-2
TGTGCCAGCAGTCTGGACCGCCCAAGCCACTACGAGCAGTACTTC	CASSLDRPSHYEQYF	once	NA	TRBV6-6	TRBJ2-7